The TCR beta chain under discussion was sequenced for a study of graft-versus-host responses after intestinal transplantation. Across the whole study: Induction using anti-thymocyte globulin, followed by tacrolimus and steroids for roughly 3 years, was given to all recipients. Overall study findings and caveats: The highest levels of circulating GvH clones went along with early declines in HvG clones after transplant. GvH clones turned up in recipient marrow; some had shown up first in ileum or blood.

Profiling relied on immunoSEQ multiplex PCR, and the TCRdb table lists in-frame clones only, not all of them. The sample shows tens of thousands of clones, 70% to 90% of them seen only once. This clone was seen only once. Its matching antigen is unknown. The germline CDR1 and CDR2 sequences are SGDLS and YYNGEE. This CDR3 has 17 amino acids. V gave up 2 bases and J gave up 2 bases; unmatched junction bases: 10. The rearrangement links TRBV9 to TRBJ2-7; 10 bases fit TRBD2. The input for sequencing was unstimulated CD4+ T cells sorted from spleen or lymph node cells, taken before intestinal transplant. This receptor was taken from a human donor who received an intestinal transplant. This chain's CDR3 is CASSVDSGTSAAYEQYF. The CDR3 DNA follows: TGTGCCAGCAGCGTCGATTCCGGGACTAGCGCGGCCTACGAGCAGTACTTC.